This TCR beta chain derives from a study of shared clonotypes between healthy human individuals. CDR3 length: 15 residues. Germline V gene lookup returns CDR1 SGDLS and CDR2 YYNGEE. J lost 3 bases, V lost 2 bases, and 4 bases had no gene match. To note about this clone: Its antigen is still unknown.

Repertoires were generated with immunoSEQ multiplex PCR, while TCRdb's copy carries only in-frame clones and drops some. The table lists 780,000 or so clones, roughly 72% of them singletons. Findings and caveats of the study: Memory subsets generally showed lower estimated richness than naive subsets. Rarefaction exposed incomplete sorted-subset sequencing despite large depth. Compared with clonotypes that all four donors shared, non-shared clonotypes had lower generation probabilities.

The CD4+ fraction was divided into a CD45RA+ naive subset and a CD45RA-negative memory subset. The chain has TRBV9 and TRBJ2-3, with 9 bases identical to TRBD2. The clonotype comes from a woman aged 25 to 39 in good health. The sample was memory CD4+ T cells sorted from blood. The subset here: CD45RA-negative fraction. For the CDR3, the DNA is TGTGCCAGCAGCGTTAGCGGGGGCCATACAGATACGCAGTATTTT. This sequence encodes CASSVSGGHTDTQYF.